This T cell receptor (beta chain) comes out of a study of CXCR3-negative and CXCR3-positive naive CD8 T cells (dated by TCRdb to between 2019 and 2020). At the level of the whole study: In total, around 140 million TRB reads were obtained, corresponding to roughly 1.5 +/- 0.3 million reads per library. Diversity and physicochemical repertoire analyses covered some ten donors pooled from two independent experiments. The TRBV-TRBJ cluster analysis covered naive subsets from about five donors and memory cells from 3 donors.

Looking up the germline V gene (reference sequence) yields CDR1 MNHNY and CDR2 SVGAGI. The CDR3 spans 13 residues, from the cysteine through the phenylalanine. The coding DNA is unavailable. For each CD8+ T cell subset, flow sorting was done in triplicate, and 250,000 to 300,000 cells per subset went directly into RLT lysis buffer. Naive CD8+ T cells were defined stringently as CD45RO-CCR7+CD27+CD95- to exclude memory contaminants. Using standard density gradient centrifugation, peripheral blood mononuclear cells were isolated from buffy coats. Naive CXCR3-negative and CXCR3-positive CD8+ T cells were flow-sorted using a FACSAria III. An RNeasy Mini Kit was used to extract total RNA from the sorted cells. The instrument was a NextSeq 550. The Human TCR Profiling Kit (MiLaboratory) was used to make UMI-labeled 5' RACE TRB cDNA libraries. The full amount of extracted RNA was used for cDNA synthesis, and the full amount of resulting cDNA was used for PCR amplification. Libraries were prepared in parallel with an identical number of PCR cycles. Turning to the authors' computational methods: With a minimum of two reads required per UMI, MIGEC and MiXCR pulled out about 52,000 +/- 9,100 unique UMI-labeled TRB cDNA molecules from each library. On average, approximately 40,000 +/- 10,000 functional in-frame TRB CDR3 nucleotide clonotypes lacking stop codons were found per library. After downsampling to 5000 UMI-labeled TRB molecules per sample, diversity metrics such as normalized Shannon-Wiener and Chao1 were calculated in VDJtools. VDJtools was used to calculate clonotype-size-weighted physicochemical properties of the central five CDR3 residues, namely interaction energy, strength, volume and Kidera factor 4. After the reads were reprocessed by TCRdb, one entry was made per CDR3 protein sequence, with no DNA. The V and J calls were determined by TCRdb, not by the authors. The table of this sample itemizes over 95,000 distinct CDR3 sequences. Roughly 0.35% of the sample comes from the top ten.

Notes on this clonotype: Its antigen target is currently unknown.

What the research found in general, with its limitations: Freshly isolated PBMCs were used for most assays because CXCR3 expression partially decreased after cryopreservation. Because surface CD5, which is linked to self-reactivity in mice, was comparable between the naive subsets, TCR interaction strength was also inferred from TRB CDR3 physicochemical properties. Both naive subsets had comparably high repertoire diversity, while memory CD8+ T cells had much lower repertoire diversity. TRBV-TRBJ usage was similar between naive CXCR3-negative and CXCR3-positive cells from the same donor, while memory cells showed distinct patterns. TRB CDR3s from CXCR3-positive naive cells showed higher hydrophobicity (lower Kidera factor 4), lower energy, and higher strength and volume indices than CXCR3-negative naive cells.

What was sequenced was naive CXCR3+ CD8+ T cells from blood. The sample's cell subset or site label, in plain terms: CD45RO-CCR7+CD27+CD95- naive CD8+ T cells expressing CXCR3 (TNR3+). The chain was built from TRBV6-6 and TRBJ1-5; TCRdb indicates TRBD1, and absent DNA this call remains unverified. This sequence was found in a human donor in good health. Some clones in this sample may be carry-over from other donors' samples. The CDR3 reads as follows: CASSYPGAQPQHF.